This T cell receptor beta chain was identified in a study of shared clonotypes between healthy human individuals. The test was conducted at deep level. The authors loaded around 220 ng DNA, around 32,000 T cell genomes, into sorted-subset replicate PCRs. Assay: immunoSEQ multiplex PCR; the TCRdb copy retains only in-frame clones and omits some. The sample lists around 1.1 million clones; about 72% were seen once. This CDR3 contains 17 residues. V gave up 5 bases and J gave up 7 bases; unmatched junction bases: 11. Looked up from germline, CDR1 is SNHLY and CDR2 is FYNNEI. The origin of this receptor is a man between 18 and 29 years old in good health. Some clones in this sample may be carry-over from other donors' samples. The material sequenced was memory CD4+ T cells from PBMCs. Subset defined: CD45RA-negative fraction. The chain recombines TRBV2 with TRBJ2-1, with 13 bases identical to TRBD2. CDR3 loop: CASSIPGLAGDRNEQFF. Written as DNA, the CDR3 is TGTGCCAGCAGTATTCCCGGACTAGCGGGAGACAGAAATGAGCAGTTCTTC.